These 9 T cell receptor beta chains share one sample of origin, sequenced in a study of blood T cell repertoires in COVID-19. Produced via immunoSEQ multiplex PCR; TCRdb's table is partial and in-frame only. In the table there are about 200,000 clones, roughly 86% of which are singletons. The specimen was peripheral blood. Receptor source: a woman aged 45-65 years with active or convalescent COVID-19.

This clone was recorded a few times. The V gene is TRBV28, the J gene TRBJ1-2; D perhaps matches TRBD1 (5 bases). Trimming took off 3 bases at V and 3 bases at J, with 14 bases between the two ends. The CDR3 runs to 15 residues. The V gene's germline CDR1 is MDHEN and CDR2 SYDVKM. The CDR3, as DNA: TGTGCCAGCAGTTTGGGCAGGAGGGGTGACTATGGCTACACCTTC. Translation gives CASSLGRRGDYGYTF.

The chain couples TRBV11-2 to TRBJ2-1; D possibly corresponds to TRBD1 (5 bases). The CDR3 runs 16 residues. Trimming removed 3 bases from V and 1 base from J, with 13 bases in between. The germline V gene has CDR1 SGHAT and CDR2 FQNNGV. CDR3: CASSFLGRGSYNEQFF. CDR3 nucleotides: TGTGCCAGCAGCTTTCTTGGTAGGGGTTCCTACAATGAGCAGTTCTTC.

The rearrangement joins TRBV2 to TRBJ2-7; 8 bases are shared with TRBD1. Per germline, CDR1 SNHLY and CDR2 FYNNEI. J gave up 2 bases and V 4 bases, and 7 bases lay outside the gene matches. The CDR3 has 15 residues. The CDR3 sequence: CASSADRGLTYEQYF. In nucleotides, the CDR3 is TGTGCCAGCAGTGCTGACAGGGGCTTAACCTACGAGCAGTACTTC.

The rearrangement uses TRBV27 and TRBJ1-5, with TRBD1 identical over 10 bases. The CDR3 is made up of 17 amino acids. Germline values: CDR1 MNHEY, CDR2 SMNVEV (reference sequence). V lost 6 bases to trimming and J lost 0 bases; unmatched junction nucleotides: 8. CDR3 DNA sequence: TGTGCCAGCAGCCCCCGGGACAGGGGTTATAGCAATCAGCCCCAGCATTTT. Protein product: CASSPRDRGYSNQPQHF.

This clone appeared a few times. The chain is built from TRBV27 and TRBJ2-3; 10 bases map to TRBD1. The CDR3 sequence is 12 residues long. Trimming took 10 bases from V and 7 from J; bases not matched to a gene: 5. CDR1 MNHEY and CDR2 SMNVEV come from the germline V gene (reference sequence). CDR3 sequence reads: CATRQGANTQYF. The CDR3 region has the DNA TGTGCCACTAGACAGGGGGCGAATACGCAGTATTTT.

The CDR3 region has the DNA TGCGCCAGCAGCGGACAGGGCCTGGGCTCTGGAAACACCATATATTTT. Amino acid sequence: CASSGQGLGSGNTIYF. V is TRBV5-1 and J is TRBJ1-3, with 8 bases fitting TRBD1. From germline, CDR1 is SGHRS and CDR2 YFSETQ. The CDR3 consists of 16 residues. Trimming removed 4 bases from V and 0 bases from J; junction bases left unmatched: 6.

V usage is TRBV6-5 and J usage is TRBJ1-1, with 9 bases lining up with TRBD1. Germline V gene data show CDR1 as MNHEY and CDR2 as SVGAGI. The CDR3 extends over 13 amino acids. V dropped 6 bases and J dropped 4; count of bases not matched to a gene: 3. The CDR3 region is CASRGQGGTEAFF. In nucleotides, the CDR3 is TGTGCCAGCAGGGGACAGGGCGGCACTGAAGCTTTCTTT.

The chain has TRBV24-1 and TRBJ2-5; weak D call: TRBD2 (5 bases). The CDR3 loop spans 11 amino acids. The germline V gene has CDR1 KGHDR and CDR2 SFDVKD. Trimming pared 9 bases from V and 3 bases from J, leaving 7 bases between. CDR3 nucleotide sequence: TGTGCCACCCCCGGGGAAGAGACCCAGTACTTC. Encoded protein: CATPGEETQYF.

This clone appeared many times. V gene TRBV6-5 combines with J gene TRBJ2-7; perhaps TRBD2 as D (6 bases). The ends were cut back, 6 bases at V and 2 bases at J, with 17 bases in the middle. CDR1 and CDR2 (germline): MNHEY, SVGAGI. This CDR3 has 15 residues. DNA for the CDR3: TGTGCCAGCAGCGTCCGGGACTTGTTCCCCTACGAGCAGTACTTC. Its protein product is CASSVRDLFPYEQYF.